The present entry profiles one T cell receptor (beta chain) with its context. This CDR3 has 14 amino acids. The germline gives CDR1 MNHEY, CDR2 SMNVEV (reference sequence). The ends were cut back, 3 bases at V and 1 base at J, with 7 bases in the middle. This specimen belongs to a study of OX40 agonist ivuxolimab in advanced cancers. In the study overall: The patients got ivuxolimab, which is an agonistic anti-OX40 (CD134) antibody.

Libraries were prepared by immunoSEQ multiplex PCR; TCRdb keeps only in-frame clonotypes and omits some of them. The sample consists of 55,000 to 75,000 clones, roughly 85% of them appearing once. V and J are TRBV27 and TRBJ1-3; D unresolved. Material: CD4+ or CD8+ T cells sorted from blood, obtained in a trial of the OX40 agonist ivuxolimab. The receptor was derived from an adult with an advanced solid tumor such as melanoma, head and neck, liver or kidney cancer. In DNA form, the CDR3 reads TGTGCCAGCAGTTTGTACGGGTCTGGAAACACCATATATTTT. As protein: CASSLYGSGNTIYF.